Listed here are 23 T cell receptor beta chains from one sample, sequenced in a study of tumor and adjacent non-tumor tissue in lung cancer. This sample's RNA came from whole unsorted tissue. A modified ARM-PCR protocol with three rounds of nested PCR amplified TCRbeta. A single record per CDR3 protein comes from TCRdb applying MiXCR to the multiplex PCR reads. The table includes more than 95,000 distinct CDR3 sequences, 55% to 75% detected once. The sequenced sample consisted of lung tumor tissue. These receptor sequences come from a man aged 25-40 years with non-small cell lung cancer.

The count of this clonotype is one. V usage is TRBV6-2 or TRBV6-3 and J usage is TRBJ1-2; D gene unclear. This CDR3 contains 13 residues. V was pared by 6 bases and J by 7 bases, with 15 bases between. Germline-derived CDR1 and CDR2 are MNHEY and SVGEGT. The CDR3 reads CASSPGPCSGYTF. The CDR3 region has the DNA TGTGCCAGCAGCCCAGGTCCCTGCTCTGGCTACACCTTC.

V and J are TRBV29-1 and TRBJ2-1; possibly TRBD2 for D (6 bases). CDR3 size: 13 residues. Germline loops: CDR1 SQVTM, CDR2 ANQGSEA. This CDR3 is CSAVGGVYNEQFF. In DNA form, the CDR3 reads TGCAGTGCCGTGGGAGGAGTTTACAATGAGCAGTTCTTC.

This clonotype was recorded many times. V gene TRBV6-5 combines with J gene TRBJ1-6, with 8 bases identical to TRBD1. The CDR3 extends over 15 amino acids. Trimming at V came to 6 bases and at J to 5 bases, leaving 6 bases not matched to a gene. Germline V gene data show CDR1 as MNHEY and CDR2 as SVGAGI. This CDR3 is CASRGQGSNNSPLHF. The CDR3 region has the DNA TGTGCCAGCAGAGGACAGGGAAGTAATAATTCACCCCTCCACTTT.

V is TRBV6-2 or TRBV6-3 and J is TRBJ2-3; D tentatively reads TRBD1 or TRBD2 (5 bases each). The CDR3 loop spans 13 amino acids. Germline assignment: CDR1 MNHEY and CDR2 SVGEGT. The CDR3 sequence is CAVKDGATDTQYF. The DNA for the CDR3 is TGTGCGGTGAAGGACGGGGCCACGGATACGCAGTATTTT.

The rearrangement joins TRBV6-5 to TRBJ1-2, with D perhaps matching TRBD1 (5 bases). The CDR3 totals 14 residues. The germline V and J ends were trimmed by 3 bases and 10 bases, with 18 bases remaining between them. Germline CDR1 reads MNHEY; CDR2 reads SVGAGI. CDR3: CASSYSRGPLVYTF. The CDR3 DNA reads as TGTGCCAGCAGTTATTCGAGGGGCCCCTTAGTCTACACCTTC.

Notes on this clonotype: The junction departs from germline at one end; a sequencing error may be responsible. This chain links TRBV5-6 with TRBJ2-5, with TRBD2 as a possible D gene (6 bases). This CDR3 region has 15 residues. The V gene's germline CDR1 is SGHDT and CDR2 YYEEEE. CDR3 sequence (DNA): TGTACCAGCAGCTTGGGACTCACCTCGCAAGAGACCCAGTACTTC. Protein: CTSSLGLTSQETQYF.

In the case of this clonotype: A single base separates this from a much larger clone, so it may be a read error. This chain uses TRBV7-8 with TRBJ2-2, with D hard to call. The V gene's germline CDR1 is SGHVS and CDR2 FQNEAQ. The germline V and J ends were trimmed by 1 base and 2 bases, with 14 bases remaining between them. This CDR3 spans 17 amino acids. CDR3 region: CASSLDVSRQNTGELFF. The CDR3, as DNA: TGTGCCAGCAGCTTAGACGTTTCGCGCCAAAACACCGGGGAGCTGTTTTTT.

Of note for this clonotype: A read error may be the cause here, since a much bigger clone is one base away. The CDR3 nucleotides read TGTGCCAGCAGTTTAGGCCAGATCTATGGCCACACCTTC. It encodes CASSLGQIYGHTF. V gene TRBV12-3 or TRBV12-4 combines with J gene TRBJ1-2; D is unclear. The length of the CDR3 is 13 residues.

In this sample, this clonotype turned up once. An end of the junction does not agree with germline; a read error may underlie this. The chain employs TRBV11-2 and TRBJ1-1; the D is unclear. Germline V gene lookup returns CDR1 SGHAT and CDR2 FQNNGV. The CDR3 length is 14 residues. The DNA of the CDR3 is TGTACCAGCAGCATCCAGTACACGAACACTGAAGCGTTCTTT. Its protein is CTSSIQYTNTEAFF.

This clonotype was seen ten or more times. The missing conserved phenylalanine or tryptophan at the end of this CDR3 makes a read error likely. The rearrangement uses TRBV11-2 and TRBJ1-1, with 7 bases lining up with TRBD1. V lost 5 bases and J lost 3; bases outside the gene matches: 6. Per the germline V gene, CDR1 is SGHAT and CDR2 is FQNNGV. The CDR3 extends over 14 amino acids. CDR3 region: CASSPRGYDTEAFL. CDR3 nucleotides: TGTGCCAGCAGCCCCAGGGGGTATGACACTGAAGCTTTCCTT.

This clonotype was observed many times. J is TRBJ1-1 and V is TRBV12-3 or TRBV12-4, with 7 positions matching TRBD1. The CDR3 has 16 residues. V lost 6 bases and J lost 0; bases outside the gene matches: 10. In nucleotides, the CDR3 is TGTGCCAGCAGCACCCAGGGGGTCCCCATGAACACTGAAGCTTTCTTT. Protein: CASSTQGVPMNTEAFF.

Concerning this clonotype itself: One junction end does not reproduce the germline sequence, and a read error may be involved. This chain uses TRBV11-2 with TRBJ1-4; no clear D. This CDR3 contains 13 residues. The germline V gene has CDR1 SGHAT and CDR2 FQNNGV. For the CDR3, the DNA is TGTGCCAGTAGCTTAGCGAGGGAAGAAAAACTGTTTTTT. Translating it yields CASSLAREEKLFF.

This clonotype was recorded many times. The chain combines TRBV6-6 with TRBJ1-2; 8 bases are shared with TRBD1. Germline trimming cut 5 bases from V and 7 bases from J; bases unmatched to any gene: 6. CDR1 and CDR2 from the germline V gene are MNHNY and SVGAGI (reference sequence). This CDR3 comprises 13 residues. The CDR3 DNA reads as TGTGCCAGCAGTCGTGGGACAGGCGTTGGCTACACCTTC. Translation: CASSRGTGVGYTF.

Points on this clonotype: The conserved closing phenylalanine or tryptophan is absent in this CDR3, likely reflecting a read error. The V gene is TRBV29-1, the J gene TRBJ2-7, with TRBD1 identical over 11 bases. This CDR3 is 13 amino acids long. The germline CDR1 and CDR2 sequences are SQVTM and ANQGSEA. CDR3 residues: CSAPGQGGNEQYL. CDR3 nucleotides: TGCAGCGCCCCGGGACAGGGGGGCAACGAACAGTACCTC.

Points on this clonotype: The junction shows a germline mismatch at one end, possibly a read error. The chain combines TRBV11-1 with TRBJ2-1; perhaps D is TRBD1 or TRBD2 (6 bases each). The CDR3 runs to 18 residues. From germline, CDR1 is SGHAT and CDR2 FQDESV (reference sequence). Written as DNA, the CDR3 is TGTGCGAGCAGCTTAGCGCTAGCGAGGGGGTTTTCCTACAATGAGCAGCTCTTC. Translating it yields CASSLALARGFSYNEQLF.

This clonotype was seen ten or more times. In DNA, the CDR3 is TGTGCCAGCATCGGCGGCTCCTACGAGCAGTACTTC. Protein product: CASIGGSYEQYF. The V and J genes are TRBV6-5 and TRBJ2-7; the D is unclear. Per the germline V gene, CDR1 is MNHEY and CDR2 is SVGAGI. Trimming left V 7 bases short and J 0 bases short, with 7 bases between. This CDR3 comprises 12 residues.

This clonotype occurred once. This may stem from a read error, because a much larger clone lies one nucleotide away. This chain uses TRBV6-5 with TRBJ2-6, with no clear D. The CDR3 spans 13 residues. Germline loops: CDR1 MNHEY, CDR2 SVGAGI. V shed 7 bases and J shed 3 bases, with 7 bases lying between them. The CDR3 protein is CASTFFGANVLTF. In DNA form, the CDR3 reads TGTGCCAGCACCTTTTTTGGGGCCAACGTCCTGACTTTC.

Comment on this clonotype: At one end, the junction sequence differs from germline, possibly due to a read error. This chain uses TRBV5-6 with TRBJ2-5, with D perhaps assigned TRBD1 or TRBD2 (5 bases each). There are 15 residues in the CDR3. CDR1 is SGHDT and CDR2 is YYEEEE in the germline V gene. CDR3 region: CASNEMGPLQETHYF. As DNA, the CDR3 is TGTGCCAGCAACGAAATGGGACCCCTCCAAGAGACCCATTACTTC.

Worth noting for this clonotype: The CDR3 does not close with the conserved phenylalanine or tryptophan, likely indicating a read error. This chain uses TRBV24-1 with TRBJ1-5; D call uncertain. This CDR3 is 13 amino acids long. Germline CDR1 reads KGHDR; CDR2 reads SFDVKD. The V and J ends lost 9 bases and 5 bases respectively, with 13 bases between them. The CDR3 region has the DNA TGTGCCACCTCCGGCGATGGCGATCAGCCCCAGCATTTA. Its protein product is CATSGDGDQPQHL.

This clonotype was seen ten or more times. The chain couples TRBV12-3 or TRBV12-4 to TRBJ2-3; D remains ambiguous. The CDR3 has 15 amino acids. With 1 base removed from V and 2 bases from J, the gap between germline ends came to 10 bases. CDR3: CASSLEQGSTDTQYF. CDR3 nucleotide sequence: TGTGCCAGCAGTTTAGAGCAAGGGTCCACAGATACGCAGTATTTT.

About this clonotype itself: A much larger clone lies one base from this, so it may be a read error. The rearrangement links TRBV12-3 or TRBV12-4 to TRBJ2-7; the D gene is possibly TRBD2 (5 bases). V lost 5 bases and J 2 bases, leaving 13 bases between the germline ends. CDR3 length: 14 residues. This CDR3 reads CASSAGPATYEQYF. The CDR3 DNA sequence: TGTGCCAGCAGTGCGGGTCCCGCAACCTACGAGCAGTACTTC.

In this sample, this clonotype turned up many times. The J gene is TRBJ2-3, the V gene TRBV6-6; no definite D call. Deletions cut 4 bases from V and 5 bases from J, with 7 bases between. Germline V gives CDR1 MNHNY, CDR2 SVGAGI (reference sequence). The CDR3 is made up of 12 amino acids. As DNA, the CDR3 is TGTGCCAGCAGTTGGGAAGGAGATACGCAGTATTTT. Protein product: CASSWEGDTQYF.

The count of this clonotype is one. With a much larger clone just one base away, this may be a read error. The V gene is TRBV20-1, the J gene TRBJ1-1; D call uncertain. This CDR3 has 16 residues. Germline V gene data show CDR1 as DFQATT and CDR2 as SNEGSKA (reference sequence). The V end lost 1 base, the J end lost 1 base, and 16 bases lay between the germline ends. The CDR3 bases are TGCAGTGCTAGAGTCCGAGGTGAGAGAGGGAACACTGAAGCTTTCTTT. It encodes CSARVRGERGNTEAFF.